This TCR beta chain was recovered during a study of T cells in women clearing cervical HPV infection. Turning to the study itself: No precancer developed; the control's incident HPV16 infection cleared within 12 months. Blood came at first lesion visit for cases, post-clearance for controls. General study results and limits: TRBV6-7 abundance was lower in cases than controls (approximately 0.11% versus 0.16%). CIN3+ cases had significantly higher TCR richness than controls; evenness did not differ.

CDR3 length: 18 residues. Germline CDR1 reads SGHTA; CDR2 reads FQGTGA. Generated by immunoSEQ multiplex PCR, the TCRdb table keeps only in-frame clones and is missing some. Recorded for this sample: tens of thousands of clones. On this clone itself: Its specificity is unknown. The missing CDR3 end, 3 residues past where the read stops, is filled in from the germline J gene.

The chain uses TRBV7-3 and TRBJ1-2; the D gene is possibly TRBD1 (5 bases). This TCR was recovered from a woman aged 18 to 75 with a cervical HPV16 infection that either progressed to CIN3+ or cleared (not recorded which). The specimen sequenced was blood buffy coat. The CDR3 protein is CASSPRSQRLAGRETYTF. The covered CDR3 bases are TGTGCCAGCAGCCCAAGGAGCCAGAGACTAGCGGGGCGGGAGACC.